This note documents a single TCR beta chain sequence. Its antigen is still unknown. This entry belongs to a study of T cells after yellow fever vaccination. The study's findings and limits: Abundant clonotypes (contaminants from the bulk population) could be present in FACS-sorted repertoires.

MiXCR, applied by TCRdb to the 5' RACE reads, yields one record per CDR3 protein. This sample has fewer than 450,000 distinct CDR3 sequences; roughly 12% occur once, and the top ten carry 18%. CDR3 length: 13 amino acids. With 4 bases removed from V and 6 bases from J, the gap between germline ends came to 12 bases. CDR1 is GTSNPN, CDR2 SVGIG, per germline (reference sequence). The chain carries TRBV30 and TRBJ2-2; no clear D. Sequencing used PBMCs, obtained on the day of the first yellow fever vaccination. The source of this sequence is a man younger than 30 who received the YFV17D yellow fever vaccine. CDR3 nucleotide sequence: TGTGCCTGGAATTTGGGCCTCGCCGGGGAGCTGTTTTTT. Protein product: CAWNLGLAGELFF.